This T cell receptor beta chain was sequenced for a study of radiotherapy plus CTLA-4 blockade in lung cancer. Repertoires were generated with immunoSEQ multiplex PCR, while TCRdb's copy carries only in-frame clones and drops some. The sample includes tens of thousands of clones, approximately 86% of them seen just once. The sample in question was peripheral blood, obtained from a patient treated with radiotherapy plus ipilimumab. This TCR came from a human donor with non-small cell lung cancer that progressed on radiotherapy plus ipilimumab.

The DNA of the CDR3 is TGTGCCAGCAGTTACTCGGAGGGGGACGATAATGAAAAACTGTTTTTT. Amino acids: CASSYSEGDDNEKLFF. The V and J genes are TRBV6-6 and TRBJ1-4, with D perhaps TRBD1 (6 bases). CDR1 MNHNY and CDR2 SVGAGI come from the germline V gene (reference sequence). CDR3 length: 16 residues. The V gene lost 0 bases and the J gene lost 4 bases, with 12 bases spanning the gap.